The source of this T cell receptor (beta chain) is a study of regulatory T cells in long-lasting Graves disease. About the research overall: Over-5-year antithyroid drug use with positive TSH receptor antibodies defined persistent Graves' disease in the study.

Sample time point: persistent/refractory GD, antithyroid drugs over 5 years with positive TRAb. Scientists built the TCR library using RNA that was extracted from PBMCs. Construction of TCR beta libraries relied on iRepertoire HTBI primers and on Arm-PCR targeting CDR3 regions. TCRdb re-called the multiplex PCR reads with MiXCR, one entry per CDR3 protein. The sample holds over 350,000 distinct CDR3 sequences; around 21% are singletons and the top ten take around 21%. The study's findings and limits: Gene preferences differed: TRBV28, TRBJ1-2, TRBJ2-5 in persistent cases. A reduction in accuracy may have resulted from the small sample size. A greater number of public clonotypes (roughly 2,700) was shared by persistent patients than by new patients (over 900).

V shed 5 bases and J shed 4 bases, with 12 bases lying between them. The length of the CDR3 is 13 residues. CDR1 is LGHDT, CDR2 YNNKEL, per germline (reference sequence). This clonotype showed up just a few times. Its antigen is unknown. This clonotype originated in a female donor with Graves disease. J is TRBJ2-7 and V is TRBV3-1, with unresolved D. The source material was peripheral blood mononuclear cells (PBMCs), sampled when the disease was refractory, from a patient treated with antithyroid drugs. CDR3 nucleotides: TGTGCCAGCAGCTCCACTCTTGGATACGAGCAGTACTTC. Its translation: CASSSTLGYEQYF.